This is a list of T cell receptor beta chains from one sample in a study of regulatory and conventional T cells in breast cancer. TCRdb recomputed calls from the PCR reads with MiXCR, one row per CDR3 protein. The table shows around 1,200 distinct CDR3 sequences, with roughly two fifths occurring only once. Sequenced: regulatory T cells from blood. The receptors were sampled from a female donor with breast cancer. Each CDR3 is given with its conserved first and last residue. A D gene is named only where the DNA matches it firmly. Not every row has a clone size; where given, it reads once, few, many or a size class.

size	J	D	V	DNA	CDR3
.	TRBJ2-7	.	TRBV28	TGTGCCACCTTGTCCTACGAGCAGTACTTC	CATLSYEQYF
.	TRBJ2-5	TRBD1	TRBV12-3/TRBV12-4	TGTGCCAGCAGTCCCGGGACAGGGACCCCAGAGACCCAGTACTTC	CASSPGTGTPETQYF
.	TRBJ1-5	.	TRBV6-1	TGTGCCAGCAGTGATTTTAACCTTGGACCCCATTTT	CASSDFNLGPHF
.	TRBJ1-5	.	TRBV2	TGTGCCAGCAGTGAAATGGGGCAGCCCCAGCATTTT	CASSEMGQPQHF
.	TRBJ2-1	TRBD2	TRBV5-5	TGTGCCAGCAGCTTGGTAGCGGGAAACTCCTACAATGAGCAGTTCTTC	CASSLVAGNSYNEQFF
large	TRBJ1-5	.	TRBV20-1	TGCAGTGCTAGAGTTGGCCAGCCCCAGCATTTT	CSARVGQPQHF
.	TRBJ1-3	.	TRBV6-2/TRBV6-3	TGTGCCAGCAGCTCCCCAGGATCTGGAAACACCATATATTTT	CASSSPGSGNTIYF
.	TRBJ2-7	.	TRBV7-9	TGCGCCAGCAGCTTTTGGGGGAAGGGGTCCTACGAGCAGTACTTC	CASSFWGKGSYEQYF
few	TRBJ2-1	.	TRBV5-1	TGCGCCAGCAGAGCCGGGTCGGGGTCTCCCTACAATGAGCAGTTCTTC	CASRAGSGSPYNEQFF
large	TRBJ1-1	.	TRBV5-6	TGTGCCAGCAGCTTGCTAGGGCAGATGGGTGAAGCTTTCTTT	CASSLLGQMGEAFF
few	TRBJ1-3	TRBD1	TRBV20-1	TGCAGTGCTAGACAGGGACAGGGTGGAAACACCATATATTTT	CSARQGQGGNTIYF
large	TRBJ1-2	.	TRBV6-5	TGTGCCAGCCGCTGGACACGGACTTTCTATGGCTACACCTTC	CASRWTRTFYGYTF
.	TRBJ1-2	.	TRBV20-1	TGCAGTGCTAGCGCAAATGGGGGCAGGACTAACTATAGCTACACCTTC	CSASANGGRTNYSYTF
few	TRBJ2-7	.	TRBV6-5	TGTGCCAGCAGTGATCTAAAACGGTCTCAGTACTTC	CASSDLKRSQYF
.	TRBJ2-7	.	TRBV4-1	TGCGCCAGCAGCCAGCATGGAGACTACGAGCAGTACTTC	CASSQHGDYEQYF
.	TRBJ2-3	.	TRBV7-3	TGTGCCAGCAGCTTAGCAGGAACATTAACAGATACGCAGTATTTT	CASSLAGTLTDTQYF
.	TRBJ1-2	.	TRBV7-3	TGTGCCAGCAGCTTAAAAGGGGTTTGGTATGGCTACACCTTC	CASSLKGVWYGYTF
once	TRBJ2-5	.	TRBV29-1	TGCAGCGTTGATTACGGGCAAGAGACCCAGTACTTC	CSVDYGQETQYF
.	TRBJ1-1	.	TRBV12-3/TRBV12-4	TGTGCCAGCAGTCCGCTCGGACAGAACACTGAAGCTTTCTTT	CASSPLGQNTEAFF
few	TRBJ1-1	.	TRBV12-3/TRBV12-4	TGTGCCAGCACTGTAGGGTCTGAAGCTTTCTTT	CASTVGSEAFF
.	TRBJ2-7	TRBD2	TRBV7-9	TGTGCCAGCAGCTTAGCAGGGGGACTAGCGGACTACGAGCAGTACTTC	CASSLAGGLADYEQYF
few	TRBJ2-5	.	TRBV5-1	TGCGCCAGCAGCTTATCCGGGAGTCTTGAGACCCAGTACTTC	CASSLSGSLETQYF
large	TRBJ1-1	.	TRBV12-3/TRBV12-4	TGTGCCAGCAGTTTCTCAGGGAACACTGAAGCTTTCTTT	CASSFSGNTEAFF
large	TRBJ2-3	TRBD2	TRBV18	TGTGCCAGCTCACCTACGACTAGCGGGAGACCCACAGATACGCAGTATTTT	CASSPTTSGRPTDTQYF
few	TRBJ1-1	.	TRBV6-5	TGTGCCAGCAGGATGACAGTGAACACTGAAGCTTTCTTT	CASRMTVNTEAFF
large	TRBJ2-1	.	TRBV24-1	TGTGCCACCAGTGATCTTGGGGGCTCCTACAATGAGCAGTTCTTC	CATSDLGGSYNEQFF
.	TRBJ2-7	TRBD2	TRBV10-3	TGTGCCATCAGTGACGGTAGCGGGGAATCCTACGAGCAGTACTTC	CAISDGSGESYEQYF
.	TRBJ2-7	TRBD2	TRBV4-1	TGCGCCAGCAGCCAAGATATCGGACTAGCGGGATTCCCTTCCTACGAGCAGTACTTC	CASSQDIGLAGFPSYEQYF
once	TRBJ2-7	.	TRBV20-1	TGCAGTGCTAGGAACAGGTACACCTACGAGCAGTACTTC	CSARNRYTYEQYF
.	TRBJ2-3	.	TRBV12-3/TRBV12-4	TGTGCCAGCAGTTTCCCGGGGACAGATACGCAGTATTTT	CASSFPGTDTQYF
.	TRBJ1-6	TRBD1	TRBV28	TGTGCCAGCAGCGACTTAGGACAGGGGAAAAATTCACCCCTCCACTTT	CASSDLGQGKNSPLHF
few	TRBJ1-1	.	TRBV29-1	TGCAGCGTCCAACAGGCGTTGGACACTGAAGCTTTCTTT	CSVQQALDTEAFF
few	TRBJ1-2	.	TRBV30	TGTGCCTGGAGTGTTGGGCGCCGAAATGGCTACACCTTC	CAWSVGRRNGYTF
.	TRBJ1-6	.	TRBV27	TGTGCCAGTAACGAGGGATATAATTCACCCCTCCACTTT	CASNEGYNSPLHF
few	TRBJ2-3	.	TRBV12-3/TRBV12-4	TGTGCCAGCAGTTTACCGACAGGGCCGGCGGGAAGCGGGAATACGCAGTATTTT	CASSLPTGPAGSGNTQYF
.	TRBJ1-5	.	TRBV3-1	TGTGCCAGCAGCCAAGCCCCTAGCAATCAGCCCCAGCATTTT	CASSQAPSNQPQHF
few	TRBJ2-1	TRBD1	TRBV6-5	TGTGCCAGCAGTTACGGGACAGGGGGGTCCTACAATGAGCAGTTCTTC	CASSYGTGGSYNEQFF
.	TRBJ1-5	.	TRBV28	TGTGCCAGCAGCCAACCGGGACGAGAAGATCAGCCCCAGCATTTT	CASSQPGREDQPQHF
few	TRBJ1-1	.	TRBV2	TGTGCCAGCAGCCCCCCAAAGGGTAGTGGTGGCACTGAAGCTTTCTTT	CASSPPKGSGGTEAFF
.	TRBJ1-5	TRBD1	TRBV28	TGTGCCAGCACCAAGACAGGGAATAATCAGCCCCAGCATTTT	CASTKTGNNQPQHF
once	TRBJ2-5	.	TRBV29-1	TGCAGCGTTGAAGCCACACAGAAGCGAGAGACCCAGTACTTC	CSVEATQKRETQYF
.	TRBJ1-2	.	TRBV6-4	TGTGCCAGCAGTGTCAGGACAAGTCGCGAGTTCTATGGCTACACCTTC	CASSVRTSREFYGYTF
.	TRBJ2-3	TRBD2	TRBV12-3/TRBV12-4	TGTGCCAGCAGTCTAGCGGGAGTCCCAGATACGCAGTATTTT	CASSLAGVPDTQYF
few	TRBJ1-5	.	TRBV9	TGTGCCGGCAGCGTAGGAAGGGACGGCAATCAGCCCCTGCATTTT	CAGSVGRDGNQPLHF
.	TRBJ1-2	.	TRBV6-5	TGTGCCAGCAGTTACTCAACGACAGGAAGCTATGGCTACACCTTC	CASSYSTTGSYGYTF
large	TRBJ2-1	.	TRBV6-5	TGTGCCAGCAGTTACTTCACATTGAGCTCCCCAACGGGAAATGAGCAGTTCTTC	CASSYFTLSSPTGNEQFF
.	TRBJ2-1	TRBD2	TRBV20-1	TGCAGTGCGCTACTAGCGGGGTACTACAATGAGCAGTTCTTC	CSALLAGYYNEQFF
.	TRBJ2-5	.	TRBV5-1	TGCGCCAGCAGCTACGGGGATTCCGCGCAAGAGACCCAGTACTTC	CASSYGDSAQETQYF
few	TRBJ2-1	.	TRBV4-1	TGCGCCAGCAGCCCTCCGGACTCCTACAATGAGCAGTTCTTC	CASSPPDSYNEQFF
.	TRBJ1-5	TRBD1	TRBV20-1	TGCAGTGCCCGTACAGCGACAGGGGACAATCAGCCCCAGCATTTT	CSARTATGDNQPQHF
.	TRBJ1-1	.	TRBV29-1	TGCAGCGCCGTCGAATTAGGGAACACTGAAGCTTTCTTT	CSAVELGNTEAFF
few	TRBJ1-1	.	TRBV3-1	TGTGCCAGCAGCCAAGATCGGACCGCGGCTGAAGCTTTCTTT	CASSQDRTAAEAFF
.	TRBJ1-1	.	TRBV30	TGTGCCTGGAGTGTACGGGTGGTTATGAACACTGAAGCTTTCTTT	CAWSVRVVMNTEAFF
few	TRBJ1-1	.	TRBV5-1	TGCGCCAGCAGCAGATTAACAGGGCTGAACACTGAAGCTTTCTTT	CASSRLTGLNTEAFF
few	TRBJ2-1	.	TRBV24-1	TGTGCCACCAGTAGAGCAGCGATAAATGAGCAGTTCTTC	CATSRAAINEQFF
.	TRBJ1-3	.	TRBV7-6	TGTGCCAGCACCTTCTATCCACCGAGCTCTGGAAACACCATATATTTT	CASTFYPPSSGNTIYF
.	TRBJ1-1	.	TRBV30	TGTGCCTGGAGTATAAAGCGAGAGAACACTGAAGCTTTCTTT	CAWSIKRENTEAFF
.	TRBJ2-1	.	TRBV12-3/TRBV12-4	TGTGCCAGCAGCCCCATAGGGGTTGAGCAGTTCTTC	CASSPIGVEQFF
.	TRBJ1-1	.	TRBV29-1	TGCAGCGTTGATGGGGGAAACACTGAAGCTTTCTTT	CSVDGGNTEAFF